Listed below are T cell receptor beta chains from one sample, sequenced in a study of blood T cell repertoires in COVID-19. Generated by immunoSEQ multiplex PCR, the TCRdb table keeps only in-frame clones and is missing some. The table records around 130,000 clones, roughly four fifths of them present only once. Sequencing was done on a sample of peripheral blood. All receptors derive from a human donor in a cohort sampled during active COVID-19. Both conserved end residues are part of each CDR3.

j_call	v_call	cdr3_aa
TRBJ2-5	TRBV30	CAWERDRFQETQYF
TRBJ1-2	TRBV28	CASSLLVDYGYTF
TRBJ1-2	TRBV3-1/TRBV3-2	CASSQGSGPYGYTF
TRBJ2-1	TRBV10-1	CASSLSGGANEQFF
TRBJ2-2	TRBV3-1/TRBV3-2	CASSPSGGGDRELFF
TRBJ1-5	TRBV6-6	CASSRPGGNQPQHF
TRBJ2-1	TRBV12-3/TRBV12-4	CASSLRDRGVQFF
TRBJ1-2	TRBV28	CASALIGTALGYTF
TRBJ2-5	TRBV6-6	CASSGNHRGGVETQYF
TRBJ1-2	TRBV20-1	CSPGFGYTF
TRBJ1-1	TRBV19	CASSIIRGRTEAFF
TRBJ2-3	TRBV5-1	CASIGGGPTDTQYF
TRBJ1-2	TRBV7-2	CASSLGGLKQGKNYGYTF
TRBJ2-1	TRBV4-3	CASSQEPPQLAGGHEQFF
TRBJ1-1	TRBV6-6	CASSWDRVNTEAFF
TRBJ2-5	TRBV27	CASRKTGGVETQYF
TRBJ2-5	TRBV5-8	CASSYYRGYYQETQYF
TRBJ1-2	TRBV5-1	CASSRGTGVGYTF
TRBJ2-5	TRBV5-6	CASSRRSGGETQYF
TRBJ1-4	TRBV6-1	CASSEIRELVEKLFF
TRBJ2-4	TRBV10-1	CASSEAGSAKNIQYF
TRBJ1-6	TRBV6-5	CASSYSDRGRSPLHF
TRBJ2-1	TRBV15	CATSTGLSTASYNEQFF
TRBJ1-1	TRBV7-9	CASSAGGALNTEAFF
TRBJ2-1	TRBV10-3	CAISTGQISYNEQFF
TRBJ1-4	TRBV2	CASRTFAGEKLFF
TRBJ2-3	TRBV7-6	CASGGAGTDTQYF
TRBJ2-5	TRBV10-2	CASSEGRFETQYF
TRBJ1-1	TRBV5-6	CASSLRRGYTEAFF
TRBJ1-5	TRBV2	CASVAGGQPQHF
TRBJ2-1	TRBV1	CTSSQDIRGPEQFF
TRBJ1-2	TRBV5-4	CASSLTEHYGYTF